This T cell receptor beta chain was recovered during a study of blood T cell repertoires in COVID-19. Profiling relied on immunoSEQ multiplex PCR, and the TCRdb table lists in-frame clones only, not all of them. The sample gives about 47,000 clones, approximately 85% of which show up once; around 3% is in the top ten. The length of the CDR3 is 17 residues. Per the germline V gene, CDR1 is SGHTA and CDR2 is FQGTGA. V lost 1 base and J lost 7, with 19 bases in between. The chain recombines TRBV7-3 with TRBJ2-2; D gene uncertain. This receptor was obtained from a man aged 45 to 65 with active COVID-19. The specimen was peripheral blood. The CDR3 loop reads CASSLMSRQEYSGELFF. The DNA of the CDR3 is TGTGCCAGCAGCTTAATGAGCCGCCAAGAGTACAGCGGGGAGCTGTTTTTT.